Below are 9 T cell receptor beta chains sequenced from a single sample in a study of T cell responses to AZD1222 COVID-19 vaccine. Some clones are missing from TCRdb's copy, which holds only in-frame ones; the method was immunoSEQ multiplex PCR. This repertoire shows 150,000 to 200,000 clones, 90% to 95% found once; its top ten account for under 1.5%. The material sequenced was peripheral blood, taken 28 days after the second AZD1222 dose. These TCRs come from an adult who received the AZD1222 COVID-19 vaccine.

The chain uses TRBV27 and TRBJ2-1; no definite D call. This CDR3 is 14 amino acids long. V dropped 5 bases and J dropped 0 bases, with 8 bases sitting between them. Germline V gene sequence: CDR1 MNHEY, CDR2 SMNVEV (reference sequence). CDR3 bases: TGTGCCAGCAGTCAGAGAAGCTCCTACAATGAGCAGTTCTTC. Protein: CASSQRSSYNEQFF.

V gene TRBV6-5 combines with J gene TRBJ1-2; D remains unclear. The CDR3 extends over 16 amino acids. The V end lost 0 bases, the J end lost 6 bases, and 17 bases lay between the germline ends. Germline V gene data show CDR1 as MNHEY and CDR2 as SVGAGI. The CDR3 protein is CASSYSAVPGRDGYTF. The CDR3 DNA reads as TGTGCCAGCAGTTACTCCGCGGTGCCCGGGAGAGATGGCTACACCTTC.

The J gene is TRBJ1-1, the V gene TRBV5-1; D not certain. Trimming removed 0 bases at V and 1 base at J, with 7 bases between. CDR1 is SGHRS and CDR2 is YFSETQ in the germline V gene. The CDR3 has 14 amino acids. The CDR3 bases are TGCGCCAGCAGCTTGGGCCCACCGAACACTGAAGCTTTCTTT. Translating gives CASSLGPPNTEAFF.

The V and J genes are TRBV7-8 and TRBJ1-5; maybe TRBD1 (5 bases). Trimming cost V 2 bases and J 0 bases, with 11 bases left between them. Germline V gene data show CDR1 as SGHVS and CDR2 as FQNEAQ. The CDR3 is 16 amino acids. CDR3 sequence reads: CASSLMGGGSNQPQHF. The CDR3 nucleotides are TGTGCCAGCAGCTTAATGGGCGGGGGTAGCAATCAGCCCCAGCATTTT.

The rearrangement joins TRBV4-1 to TRBJ1-6; the D gene is possibly TRBD1 (6 bases). V lost 0 bases to trimming and J lost 6 bases, with 12 bases between them. From germline, CDR1 is MGHRA and CDR2 YSYEKL. The length of the CDR3 is 16 residues. The CDR3, as DNA: TGCGCCAGCAGCCAAGATCGGCAAGGGGGTAATTCACCCCTCCACTTT. It translates to CASSQDRQGGNSPLHF.

The chain has TRBV7-8 and TRBJ1-4; D is unclear. CDR1 and CDR2 (germline): SGHVS, FQNEAQ. Deletions cut 1 base from V and 6 bases from J, with 12 bases between. The CDR3 is 15 residues long. This CDR3 reads CASSLVGGFDEKLFF. CDR3 sequence (DNA): TGTGCCAGCAGCTTAGTAGGAGGGTTCGATGAAAAACTGTTTTTT.

V gene TRBV6-6 combines with J gene TRBJ1-1; the D is unclear. Germline assignment: CDR1 MNHNY and CDR2 SVGAGI (reference sequence). Trimming stripped 1 base from V and 1 base from J, with 7 bases between. The CDR3 contains 14 residues. CDR3 amino acids: CASSYFRGNTEAFF. The CDR3 DNA reads TGTGCCAGCAGTTACTTTCGCGGGAACACTGAAGCTTTCTTT.

The rearrangement joins TRBV27 to TRBJ1-3; D remains unclear. Germline CDR1 reads MNHEY; CDR2 reads SMNVEV (reference sequence). Trimming cost V 2 bases and J 0 bases, with 5 bases left between them. The CDR3 has 14 residues. CDR3 residues: CASSLKASGNTIYF. In DNA form, the CDR3 reads TGTGCCAGCAGTTTAAAAGCCTCTGGAAACACCATATATTTT.

This clone was observed once. The chain couples TRBV11-3 to TRBJ2-2; D call uncertain. The CDR3 has 14 amino acids. Germline-derived CDR1 and CDR2 are SGHNT and YENEEA. The ends were cut back, 2 bases at V and 6 bases at J, with 10 bases in the middle. The DNA of the CDR3 is TGTGCCAGCAGCTTAAGACTCGCCGCCGGGGAGCTGTTTTTT. Translation gives CASSLRLAAGELFF.